Listed here are 6 T cell receptor beta chains from one sample, sequenced in a study of OX40 agonist ivuxolimab in advanced cancers. Profiled with immunoSEQ multiplex PCR; TCRdb holds only in-frame clones, not every one. The sample has about 40,000 clones; approximately 90% are singletons. The sequencing here drew on CD4+ or CD8+ T cells sorted from blood, taken in a trial of the OX40 agonist ivuxolimab. All receptors come from an adult with an advanced solid tumor such as melanoma, head and neck, liver or kidney cancer.

This chain links TRBV27 with TRBJ2-5; D call uncertain. V was clipped by 6 bases and J by 2 bases, with 7 bases between them. This CDR3 comprises 12 residues. Germline CDR1 reads MNHEY; CDR2 reads SMNVEV (reference sequence). This CDR3 reads CASRDEQETQYF. CDR3 bases: TGTGCCAGCAGAGACGAGCAAGAGACCCAGTACTTC.

The V gene is TRBV28, the J gene TRBJ1-5; D is possibly TRBD1 (5 bases). The CDR3 contains 15 residues. Trimming shortened V by 4 bases and J by 0 bases, and 10 bases separated the two germline ends. CDR1 MDHEN and CDR2 SYDVKM come from the germline V gene. CDR3 coding DNA: TGTGCCAGCAGTTATACAGGTTATAGCAATCAGCCCCAGCATTTT. It codes for CASSYTGYSNQPQHF.

The rearrangement joins TRBV6-5 to TRBJ2-7; D gene unclear. Trimming cost V 11 bases and J 5 bases, with 22 bases left between them. The germline V gene has CDR1 MNHEY and CDR2 SVGAGI. The CDR3 runs to 14 residues. The CDR3 nucleotides are TGTGCCGGTGCGCTCCGGGCAAGGATGGACGAGCAGTACTTC. This sequence encodes CAGALRARMDEQYF.

This clone was seen just once. V gene TRBV28 combines with J gene TRBJ1-5; D is unclear. V lost 5 bases, J lost 9 bases, and 5 bases lay in between. Germline CDR1 MDHEN, CDR2 SYDVKM. This CDR3 is 10 amino acids long. CDR3 region: CASSTRPQHF. DNA for the CDR3: TGTGCCAGCAGTACACGGCCCCAGCATTTT.

This chain joins TRBV4-1 and TRBJ2-1; D not resolved. V lost 0 bases, J lost 4 bases, and 10 bases lay in between. Germline V gene data show CDR1 as MGHRA and CDR2 as YSYEKL. This CDR3 has 15 amino acids. In DNA form, the CDR3 reads TGCGCCAGCAGCCAAGATCAAAACGAATACAATGAGCAGTTCTTC. Amino acid sequence: CASSQDQNEYNEQFF.

The chain uses TRBV19 and TRBJ1-1, with D possibly TRBD1 on 5 matching bases. Per germline, CDR1 LNHDA and CDR2 SQIVND (reference sequence). This CDR3 region has 13 residues. V was shortened by 5 bases and J by 7 bases, with 14 bases between the two germline ends. The CDR3 is CASSLWTGLEAFF. The CDR3 coding sequence is TGTGCCAGTAGTCTTTGGACGGGACTTGAAGCTTTCTTT.